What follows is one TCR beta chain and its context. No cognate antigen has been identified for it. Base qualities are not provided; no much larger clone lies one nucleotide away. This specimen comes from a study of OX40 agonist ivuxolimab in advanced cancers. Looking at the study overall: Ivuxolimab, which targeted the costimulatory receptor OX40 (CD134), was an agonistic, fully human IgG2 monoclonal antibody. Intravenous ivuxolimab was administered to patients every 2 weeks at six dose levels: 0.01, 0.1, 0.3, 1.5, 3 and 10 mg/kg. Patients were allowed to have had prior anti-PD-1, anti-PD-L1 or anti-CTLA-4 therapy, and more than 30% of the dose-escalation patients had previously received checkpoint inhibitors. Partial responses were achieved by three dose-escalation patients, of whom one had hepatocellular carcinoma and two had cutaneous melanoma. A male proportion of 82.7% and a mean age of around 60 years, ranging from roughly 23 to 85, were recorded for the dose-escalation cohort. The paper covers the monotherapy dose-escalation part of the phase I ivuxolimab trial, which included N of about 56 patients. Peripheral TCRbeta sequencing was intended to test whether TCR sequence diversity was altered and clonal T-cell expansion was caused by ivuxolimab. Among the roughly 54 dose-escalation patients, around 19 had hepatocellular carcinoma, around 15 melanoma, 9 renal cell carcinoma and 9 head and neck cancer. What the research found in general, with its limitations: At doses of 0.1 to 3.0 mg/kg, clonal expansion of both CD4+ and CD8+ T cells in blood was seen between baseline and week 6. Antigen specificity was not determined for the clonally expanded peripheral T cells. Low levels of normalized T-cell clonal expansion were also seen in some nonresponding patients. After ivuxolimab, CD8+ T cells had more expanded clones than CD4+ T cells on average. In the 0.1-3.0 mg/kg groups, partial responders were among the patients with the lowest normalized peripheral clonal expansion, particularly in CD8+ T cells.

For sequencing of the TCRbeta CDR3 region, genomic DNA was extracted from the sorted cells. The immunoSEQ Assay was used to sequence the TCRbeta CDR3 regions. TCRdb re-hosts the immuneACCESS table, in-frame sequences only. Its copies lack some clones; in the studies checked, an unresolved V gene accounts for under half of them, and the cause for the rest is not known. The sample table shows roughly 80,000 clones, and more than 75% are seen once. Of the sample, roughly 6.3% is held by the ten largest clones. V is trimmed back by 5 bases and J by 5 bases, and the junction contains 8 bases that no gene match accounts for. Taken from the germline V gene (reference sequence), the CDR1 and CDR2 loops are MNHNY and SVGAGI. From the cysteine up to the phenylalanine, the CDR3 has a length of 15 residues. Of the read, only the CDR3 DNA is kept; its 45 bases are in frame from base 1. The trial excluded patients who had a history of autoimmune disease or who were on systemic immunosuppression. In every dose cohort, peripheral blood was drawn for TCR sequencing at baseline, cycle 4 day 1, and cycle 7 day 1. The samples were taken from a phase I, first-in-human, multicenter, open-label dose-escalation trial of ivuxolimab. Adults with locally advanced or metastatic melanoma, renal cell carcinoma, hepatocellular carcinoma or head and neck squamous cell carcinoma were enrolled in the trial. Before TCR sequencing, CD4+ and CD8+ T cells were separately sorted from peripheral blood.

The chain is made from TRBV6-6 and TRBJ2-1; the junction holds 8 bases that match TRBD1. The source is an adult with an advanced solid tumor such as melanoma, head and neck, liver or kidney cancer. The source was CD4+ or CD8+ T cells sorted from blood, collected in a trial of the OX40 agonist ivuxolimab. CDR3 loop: CASSHRDRQNNEQFF. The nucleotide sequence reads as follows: TGTGCCAGCAGTCACCGGGACAGGCAAAACAATGAGCAGTTCTTC.